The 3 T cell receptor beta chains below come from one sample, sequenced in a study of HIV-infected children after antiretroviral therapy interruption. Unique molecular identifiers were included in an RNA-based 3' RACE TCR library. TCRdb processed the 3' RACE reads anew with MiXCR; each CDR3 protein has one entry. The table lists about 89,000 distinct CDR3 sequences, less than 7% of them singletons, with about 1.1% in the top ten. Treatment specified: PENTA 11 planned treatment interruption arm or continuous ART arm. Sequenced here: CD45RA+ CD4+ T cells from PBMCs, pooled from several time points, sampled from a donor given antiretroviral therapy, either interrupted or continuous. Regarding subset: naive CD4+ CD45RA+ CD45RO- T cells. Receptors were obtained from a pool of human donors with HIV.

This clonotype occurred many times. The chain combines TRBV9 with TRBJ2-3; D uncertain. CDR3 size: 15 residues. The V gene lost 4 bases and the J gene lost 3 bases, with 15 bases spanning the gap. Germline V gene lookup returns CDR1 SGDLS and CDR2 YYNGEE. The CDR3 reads CASSPSQTPTDTQYF. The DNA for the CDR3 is TGTGCCAGCAGCCCCTCACAAACTCCAACAGATACGCAGTATTTT.

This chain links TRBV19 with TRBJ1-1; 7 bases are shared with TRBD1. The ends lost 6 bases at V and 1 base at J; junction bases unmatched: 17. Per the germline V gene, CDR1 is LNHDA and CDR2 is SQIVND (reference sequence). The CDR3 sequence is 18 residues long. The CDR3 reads CASSLSTGRILGNTEAFF. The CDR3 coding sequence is TGTGCCAGTAGCCTTTCGACAGGGAGAATTTTAGGGAACACTGAAGCTTTCTTT.

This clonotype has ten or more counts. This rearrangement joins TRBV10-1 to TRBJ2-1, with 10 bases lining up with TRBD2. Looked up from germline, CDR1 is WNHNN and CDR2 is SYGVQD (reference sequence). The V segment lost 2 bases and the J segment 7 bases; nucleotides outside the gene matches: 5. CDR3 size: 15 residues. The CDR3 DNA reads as TGCGCCAGCAGTGAGAGCGGGGGGGCGAGGAATGAGCAGTTCTTC. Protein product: CASSESGGARNEQFF.